This TCR beta chain was sequenced during a study of human T cells and chemical hapten exposure. The CDR3 length is 16 residues. Germline CDR1 is SGHVS and CDR2 is FNYEAQ. V shed 6 bases and J 9 bases; nucleotides not matched to a gene: 18. This clonotype has just a few counts. Time point specified: patch test 2, 6 weeks after DPC sensitization. Treatment of the sample: therapeutic diphenylcyclopropenone sensitization with weekly scalp DPC. MiXCR, applied by TCRdb to the RACE reads, yields one record per CDR3 protein. This repertoire shows some 88,000 distinct CDR3 sequences, 11% found once; its top ten account for under 2.5%.

The specimen was whole blood, collected in connection with sensitization to the hapten diphenylcyclopropenone (DPC). The chain couples TRBV7-6 to TRBJ2-5, with 8 bases matching TRBD2. The sequence derives from a man between 35 and 55 years old with alopecia areata. Some clones in this sample may be carry-over from other donors' samples. In DNA, the CDR3 is TGTGCCAGCAGTCCCACCACGCTAGCGGGTAAAGGGGCCCAGTACTTC. Amino acid sequence: CASSPTTLAGKGAQYF. The complete variable domain, with remaining parts taken from reference TRBV7-6 and TRBJ2-5, reads GAGVSQSPRYKVTKRGQDVALRCDPISGHVSLYWYRQALGQGPEFLTYFNYEAQQDKSGLPNDRFSAERPEGSISTLTIQRTEQRDSAMYRCASSPTTLAGKGAQYFGPGTRLLVL.